This T cell receptor (beta chain) is from a study of T cells expressing NK-cell markers. Germline CDR1 reads SNHLY; CDR2 reads FYNNEI. CDR3 length equals 17 residues. TCRdb reprocessed the 5' RACE reads; each CDR3 protein has one entry and no DNA is given. The sample data list approximately 440,000 distinct CDR3 sequences. The chain combines TRBV2 with TRBJ2-5; TCRdb proposes TRBD2, but this gene call is untestable without DNA. The sequencing input was blood T cells: a sorted CD56 or NKG2C T cell subset, CD4+ or CD8+ T cells, or bulk PBMC T cells (not recorded which). The TCR was taken from a woman aged 45-65 years in good health. The CDR3 protein is CASSGDSGLAGKETQYF.